Below, 23 T cell receptor beta chains from the same sample are listed, as sequenced in a study of control samples from healthy donors and cancer patients. Assay: immunoSEQ multiplex PCR; the TCRdb copy retains only in-frame clones and omits some. This table has fewer than 500,000 clones, 80% to 95% appearing once. Sequencing was done on a sample of PBMCs. These receptors were taken from a man between 35 and 55 years old with head and neck cancer.

The chain has TRBV3-1 (or the pseudogene TRBV3-2) and TRBJ2-7; TRBD2 matches 7 bases. Per germline, CDR1 LGHDT and CDR2 YNNKEL (reference sequence). The J segment lost 0 bases and the V segment lost 3 bases, leaving 2 bases of the junction unmatched. The CDR3 length is 14 residues. The CDR3 reads CASSQRGSSYEQYF. CDR3 coding DNA: TGTGCCAGCAGCCAGCGGGGGAGCTCCTACGAGCAGTACTTC.

This clone was observed once. The chain recombines TRBV5-1 with TRBJ2-5; TRBD2 aligns across 9 bases. The CDR3 is 16 residues long. CDR1 and CDR2 (germline): SGHRS, YFSETQ. V dropped 2 bases and J dropped 5; count of bases not matched to a gene: 10. Written as DNA, the CDR3 is TGCGCCAGCAGCTTCACGGCTAGCGGGATTATGGAGACCCAGTACTTC. Translating gives CASSFTASGIMETQYF.

The J gene is TRBJ1-2, the V gene TRBV2; no clear D. CDR1 and CDR2 (germline): SNHLY, FYNNEI. This CDR3 contains 14 residues. Trimming pared 6 bases from V and 7 bases from J, leaving 18 bases between. The CDR3 spells CASRAGISPIGYTF. The CDR3 coding sequence is TGTGCCAGCAGGGCGGGCATCTCTCCAATTGGCTACACCTTC.

This clone was found once. The CDR3 is CASSEDPPPQVENTDTQYF. As DNA, the CDR3 is TGTGCCAGCAGCGAAGACCCTCCCCCACAGGTAGAGAACACAGATACGCAGTATTTT. V is TRBV11-2 and J is TRBJ2-3; D may be TRBD1 (5 bases). Germline V gene lookup returns CDR1 SGHAT and CDR2 FQNNGV. V was trimmed by 5 bases and J by 2 bases, leaving 26 bases between them. The CDR3 runs 19 residues.

This clone was recorded once. CDR3 sequence (DNA): TGTGCCAGCAGCTTATACCCAGGGTATTACGAGCAGTACTTC. As protein: CASSLYPGYYEQYF. This chain uses TRBV7-2 with TRBJ2-7; D may be TRBD1 (5 bases). This CDR3 is 14 amino acids long. The V gene's germline CDR1 is SGHTA and CDR2 FQGNSA. Trimming cost V 2 bases and J 4 bases, with 12 bases left between them. Full variable domain (missing parts from reference TRBV7-2 and TRBJ2-7): GAGVSQSPSNKVTEKGKDVELRCDPISGHTALYWYRQSLGQGLEFLIYFQGNSAPDKSGLPSDRFSAERTGGSVSTLTIQRTQQEDSAVYLCASSLYPGYYEQYFGPGTRLTVT.

V usage is TRBV5-5 and J usage is TRBJ2-3; no firm D call. With 4 bases removed from V and 6 bases from J, the gap between germline ends came to 15 bases. The CDR3 extends over 14 amino acids. Germline V lookup: CDR1 SGHKS, CDR2 YYEKEE (reference sequence). For the CDR3, the DNA is TGTGCCAGCAGCCAGACTGGCAGGAAGGATACGCAGTATTTT. Translating it yields CASSQTGRKDTQYF.

The rearrangement links TRBV6-1 to TRBJ2-1; 11 bases match TRBD1. This CDR3 is built from 15 residues. Germline V CDR1 and CDR2: MNHNS, SASEGT. V trimming: 1 base; J trimming: 6 bases; junction bases outside the gene matches: 2. The CDR3 region is CASSEGTGGFNEQFF. In DNA form, the CDR3 reads TGTGCCAGCAGTGAAGGGACAGGGGGCTTCAATGAGCAGTTCTTC.

The J gene is TRBJ2-7, the V gene TRBV6-5; TRBD2 matches 8 bases. CDR1 is MNHEY and CDR2 is SVGAGI in the germline V gene. The CDR3 extends over 16 amino acids. V shed 4 bases and J 2 bases; nucleotides not matched to a gene: 10. CDR3 nucleotides: TGTGCCAGCAGTTCGCCCCCTCGGGGGGGAACCTACGAGCAGTACTTC. Its protein product is CASSSPPRGGTYEQYF.

The count of this clone is one. This rearrangement joins TRBV4-2 to TRBJ2-7, with D maybe TRBD1 (6 bases). Germline lookup yields CDR1 LGHNA and CDR2 YNFKEQ. This CDR3 is 14 amino acids long. V dropped 2 bases and J dropped 2 bases, with 10 bases sitting between them. The CDR3 region is CASSQYKGAYEQYF. CDR3 nucleotides: TGTGCCAGCAGCCAATATAAGGGGGCCTACGAGCAGTACTTC.

The rearrangement uses TRBV4-1 and TRBJ2-5; 12 bases align to TRBD2. J lost 7 bases, V lost 4 bases, and 13 bases had no gene match. The CDR3 spans 17 residues. Germline V lookup: CDR1 MGHRA, CDR2 YSYEKL. CDR3 residues: CASSPKTSGGPPGTQYF. CDR3 DNA sequence: TGCGCCAGCAGCCCCAAGACTAGCGGGGGCCCCCCGGGGACCCAGTACTTC.

This chain uses TRBV28 with TRBJ1-2; TRBD1 matches at 11 bases. CDR1 and CDR2 from the germline V gene are MDHEN and SYDVKM. Trimming cost V 7 bases and J 4 bases; bases outside gene matches: 11. This CDR3 region has 16 residues. The CDR3 is CASKPQPGQGGYGYTF. The CDR3 DNA is TGTGCCAGCAAGCCTCAACCGGGACAGGGGGGCTATGGCTACACCTTC.

Only a few counts were recorded for this clone. The chain has TRBV19 and TRBJ1-1; no reliable D call. The CDR3 is 13 residues long. With 5 bases removed from V and 4 bases from J, the gap between germline ends came to 11 bases. The germline V gene encodes CDR1 LNHDA and CDR2 SQIVND (reference sequence). As DNA, the CDR3 is TGTGCCAGTAGTCAAAATGTGGGCACTGAAGCTTTCTTT. Its translation is CASSQNVGTEAFF.

The CDR3 here is CASSYELDSGEQFF. The CDR3 DNA is TGTGCCAGCAGTTACGAACTAGATTCGGGTGAGCAGTTCTTC. This chain connects TRBV6-5 to TRBJ2-1; a possible D gene is TRBD2 (5 bases). The CDR3 spans 14 residues. Germline loops: CDR1 MNHEY, CDR2 SVGAGI. V was pared by 2 bases and J by 9 bases, with 14 bases between.

The chain combines TRBV7-9 with TRBJ2-7, with D uncertain. The CDR3 runs 15 residues. CDR1 is SEHNR, CDR2 FQNEAQ, per germline (reference sequence). The germline V and J ends were trimmed by 3 bases and 0 bases, with 12 bases remaining between them. The DNA for the CDR3 is TGTGCCAGCAGCTTTCGGATGGGTAGCTCCTACGAGCAGTACTTC. Its translation is CASSFRMGSSYEQYF. The variable domain in full, completed from reference TRBV7-9 and TRBJ2-7, reads DTGVSQNPRHKITKRGQNVTFRCDPISEHNRLYWYRQTLGQGPEFLTYFQNEAQLEKSRLLSDRFSAERPKGSFSTLEIQRTEQGDSAMYLCASSFRMGSSYEQYFGPGTRLTVT.

The chain employs TRBV2 and TRBJ1-5; D not resolved. The CDR3 is 13 residues long. Trimming took 7 bases from V and 3 from J, leaving 10 bases between them. CDR1 and CDR2 from the germline V gene are SNHLY and FYNNEI. CDR3 bases: TGTGCCAGCATCCCGGATCTCAATCAGCCCCAGCATTTT. It encodes CASIPDLNQPQHF.

This clone was seen once. The V gene is TRBV28, the J gene TRBJ2-1, with D perhaps matching TRBD2 (5 bases). Germline values: CDR1 MDHEN, CDR2 SYDVKM. This CDR3 has 15 residues. Between the trimmed V and J ends, which lost 2 bases and 6 bases, there was a span of 14 bases. CDR3 sequence reads: CASSLGSAGLNEQFF. The CDR3 DNA is TGTGCCAGCAGTTTAGGCTCGGCGGGCCTCAATGAGCAGTTCTTC.

This clone showed up just once. The V gene is TRBV10-3, the J gene TRBJ2-1; D is possibly TRBD1 or TRBD2 (5 bases each). This CDR3 is 12 amino acids long. Germline V gene data show CDR1 as ENHRY and CDR2 as SYGVKD. V dropped 4 bases and J dropped 9 bases, with 10 bases sitting between them. CDR3: CAISGAGSEQFF. In nucleotides, the CDR3 is TGTGCCATCAGTGGGGCAGGGAGTGAGCAGTTCTTC.

The chain links TRBV27 to TRBJ2-3; no clear D gene. The germline CDR1 and CDR2 sequences are MNHEY and SMNVEV (reference sequence). Trimming took 5 bases from V and 4 from J, leaving 10 bases between them. This CDR3 is built from 13 residues. CDR3 sequence: CASSLYRPDTQYF. CDR3 nucleotides: TGTGCCAGCAGTCTCTATCGCCCAGATACGCAGTATTTT.

This clone was detected once. This sequence joins TRBV10-3 and TRBJ2-5; the D is unclear. Trimming removed 6 bases from V and 4 bases from J, with 9 bases in between. The germline V gene encodes CDR1 ENHRY and CDR2 SYGVKD. This CDR3 comprises 12 residues. In DNA, the CDR3 is TGTGCCATCAGCGTTGACGGAGAGACCCAGTACTTC. Amino acids: CAISVDGETQYF.

The chain joins TRBV6-1 to TRBJ1-1, with D possibly TRBD1 on 6 matching bases. Germline values: CDR1 MNHNS, CDR2 SASEGT. This CDR3 has 15 residues. The germline V and J ends were trimmed by 3 bases and 7 bases, with 18 bases remaining between them. The CDR3 region has the DNA TGTGCCAGCAGTGAGTCGGGACACGGAGTCCTTGAAGCTTTCTTT. This translates into CASSESGHGVLEAFF.

In this sample, this clone turned up a few times. The chain has TRBV9 and TRBJ1-5; D is ambiguous. In germline, CDR1 is SGDLS, CDR2 YYNGEE. Trimming pared 0 bases from V and 3 bases from J, leaving 13 bases between. This CDR3 contains 16 residues. Here the CDR3 DNA reads TGTGCCAGCAGCGTAGGTCCCACATCAAACAATCAGCCCCAGCATTTT. The encoded protein is CASSVGPTSNNQPQHF.

The chain is built from TRBV6-5 and TRBJ2-7; D ambiguous. The CDR3 extends over 14 amino acids. The V end lost 8 bases, the J end lost 0 bases, and 14 bases lay between the germline ends. Germline-derived CDR1 and CDR2 are MNHEY and SVGAGI. The CDR3 loop is CASSITYYSYEQYF. The DNA for the CDR3 is TGTGCCAGCTCAATTACGTACTACTCCTACGAGCAGTACTTC.

The rearrangement uses TRBV10-2 and TRBJ1-2; D is unresolved. Deletions cut 8 bases from V and 1 base from J, with 8 bases between. CDR3 length equals 12 residues. Per the germline V gene, CDR1 is WSHSY and CDR2 is SAAADI. The CDR3 coding sequence is TGCGCCAGCTCAGATCATAACTATGGCTACACCTTC. Translated: CASSDHNYGYTF.